This T cell receptor (beta chain) appears in the sequencing data of a study of T cell changes during pregnancy in multiple sclerosis. This clone occurred a few times. Assay used: immunoSEQ multiplex PCR; TCRdb lists only in-frame clones, some missing. The sample comprises more than 15,000 clones, more than 75% of which are singletons, and approximately 1.3% rests with the top ten. This CDR3 is 14 amino acids long. The germline CDR1 and CDR2 sequences are LNHDA and SQIVND (reference sequence). V lost 8 bases and J lost 5; bases outside the gene matches: 8. This sequence originates from a female donor in good health, enrolled as a control in a pregnancy study. The specimen comprised CD4+ T cells from peripheral blood mononuclear cells, sampled in the first trimester of pregnancy. The chain uses TRBV19 and TRBJ1-5; 8 nucleotides line up with TRBD1. The CDR3 here is CASHGQGRDQPQHF. The CDR3 coding sequence is TGTGCCAGTCACGGACAGGGAAGGGATCAGCCCCAGCATTTT.